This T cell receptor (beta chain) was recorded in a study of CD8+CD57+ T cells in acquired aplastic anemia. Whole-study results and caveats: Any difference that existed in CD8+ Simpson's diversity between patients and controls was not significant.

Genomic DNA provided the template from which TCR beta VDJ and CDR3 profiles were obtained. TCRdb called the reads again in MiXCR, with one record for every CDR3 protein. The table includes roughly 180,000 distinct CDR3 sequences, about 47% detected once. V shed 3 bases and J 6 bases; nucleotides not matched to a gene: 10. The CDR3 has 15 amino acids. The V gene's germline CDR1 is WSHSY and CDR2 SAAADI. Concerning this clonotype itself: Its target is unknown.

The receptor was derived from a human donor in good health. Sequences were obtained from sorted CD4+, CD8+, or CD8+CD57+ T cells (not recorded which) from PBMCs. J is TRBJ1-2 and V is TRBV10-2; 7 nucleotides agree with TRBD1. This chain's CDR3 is CASSDPLDRIDGYTF. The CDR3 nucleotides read TGCGCCAGCAGTGACCCTTTGGACAGGATCGATGGCTACACCTTC.